The clone carrying this T cell receptor beta chain was recorded at least ten times. Its target is not known. Synthesis of TCR cDNA relied on 5'RACE template switching, which attached a universal primer site and UMIs. In TCRdb, the 5' RACE reads were re-called with MiXCR into one record per CDR3 protein. Of roughly 79,000 distinct CDR3 sequences listed, approximately 7.3% are singletons. This entry comes from a study of T cells after yellow fever vaccination. Points from the study as a whole: Shared CD4/CD8 clonotypes were a small share, likely from convergent recombination. Researchers cautioned that FACS-sorted repertoires could harbor abundant clonotypes contaminating from the bulk population. Most primary-vaccination clones reappeared after the booster (about 95% CD4, 88% CD8).

This CDR3 has 14 residues. CDR1 is SEHNR, CDR2 FQNEAQ, per germline (reference sequence). The J segment lost 7 bases and the V segment lost 3 bases, leaving 8 bases of the junction unmatched. The sequence derives from a man aged 18 to 30 who received the YFV17D yellow fever vaccine. Sample: CD8+ T cells sorted from PBMCs, taken approximately 11 days after the first yellow fever vaccination. The chain recombines TRBV7-9 with TRBJ1-1; 7 positions agree with TRBD1. The CDR3 DNA reads as TGTGCCAGCAGCTTGCCAGGGGGTATCGTTGAAGCTTTCTTT. Its protein is CASSLPGGIVEAFF.